This TCR beta chain was identified during a study of control samples from healthy donors and cancer patients. Profiling relied on immunoSEQ multiplex PCR, and the TCRdb table lists in-frame clones only, not all of them. The sample includes some 100,000 clones, roughly 92% seen only once; the top ten take 3%. This clone appeared once. The TCR originated in a human donor in good health. The donor label of this sample is uncertain. Sequenced: blood.

The CDR3 loop reads CAWRRPTSEAFF. CDR3 bases: TGTGCCTGGAGAAGACCTACGTCCGAAGCTTTCTTT. The V and J genes are TRBV30 and TRBJ1-1; D not resolved. The CDR3 runs 12 residues. Germline V CDR1 and CDR2: GTSNPN, SVGIG (reference sequence). Deletions cut 3 bases from V and 8 bases from J, with 13 bases between.